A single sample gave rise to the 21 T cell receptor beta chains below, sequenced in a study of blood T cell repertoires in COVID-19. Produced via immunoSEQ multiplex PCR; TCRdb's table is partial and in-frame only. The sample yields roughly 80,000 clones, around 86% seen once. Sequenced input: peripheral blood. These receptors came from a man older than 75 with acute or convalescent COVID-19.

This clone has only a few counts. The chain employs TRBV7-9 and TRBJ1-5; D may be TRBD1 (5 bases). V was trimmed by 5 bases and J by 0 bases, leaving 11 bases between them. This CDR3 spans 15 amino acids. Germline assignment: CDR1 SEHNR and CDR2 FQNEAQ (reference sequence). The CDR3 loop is CASSPRGNSNQPQHF. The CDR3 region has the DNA TGTGCCAGCAGCCCAAGGGGCAATAGCAATCAGCCCCAGCATTTT.

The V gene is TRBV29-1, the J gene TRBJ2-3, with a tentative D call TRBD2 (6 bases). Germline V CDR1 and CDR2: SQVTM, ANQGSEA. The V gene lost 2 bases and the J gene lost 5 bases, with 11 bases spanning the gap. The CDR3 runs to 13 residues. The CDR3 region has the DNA TGCAGCGTTGAACGGGGGAGCCAAGATACGCAGTATTTT. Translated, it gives CSVERGSQDTQYF.

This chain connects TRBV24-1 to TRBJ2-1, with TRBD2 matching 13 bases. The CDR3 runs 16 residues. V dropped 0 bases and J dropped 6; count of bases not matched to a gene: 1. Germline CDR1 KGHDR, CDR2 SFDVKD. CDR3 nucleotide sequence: TGTGCCACCAGTGATTTGGGGACTAGCGGGATCAATGAGCAGTTCTTC. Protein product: CATSDLGTSGINEQFF.

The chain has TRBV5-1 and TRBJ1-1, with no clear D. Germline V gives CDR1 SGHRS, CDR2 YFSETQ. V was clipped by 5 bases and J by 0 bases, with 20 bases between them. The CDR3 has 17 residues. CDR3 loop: CASSSGASAQMNTEAFF. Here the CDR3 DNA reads TGCGCCAGCAGTTCCGGAGCGTCTGCTCAAATGAACACTGAAGCTTTCTTT.

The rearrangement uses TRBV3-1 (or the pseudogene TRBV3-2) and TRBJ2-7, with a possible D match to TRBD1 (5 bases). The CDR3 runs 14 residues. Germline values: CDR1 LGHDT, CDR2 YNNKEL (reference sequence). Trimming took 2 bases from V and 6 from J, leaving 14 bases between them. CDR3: CASSQIAGWGEQYF. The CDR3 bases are TGTGCCAGCAGCCAAATCGCAGGGTGGGGCGAGCAGTACTTC.

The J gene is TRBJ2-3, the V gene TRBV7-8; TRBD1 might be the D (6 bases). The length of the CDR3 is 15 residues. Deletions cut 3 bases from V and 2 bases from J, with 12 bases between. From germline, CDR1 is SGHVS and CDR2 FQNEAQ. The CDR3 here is CASSFHRGNTDTQYF. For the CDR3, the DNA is TGTGCCAGCAGCTTCCATAGGGGGAACACAGATACGCAGTATTTT.

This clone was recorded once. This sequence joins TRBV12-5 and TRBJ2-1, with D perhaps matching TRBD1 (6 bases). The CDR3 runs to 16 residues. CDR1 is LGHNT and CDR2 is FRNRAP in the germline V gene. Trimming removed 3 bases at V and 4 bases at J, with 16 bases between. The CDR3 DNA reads TGTGCTAGTGGTTTCACAGGGAGAAAGCCTTACAATGAGCAGTTCTTC. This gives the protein CASGFTGRKPYNEQFF.

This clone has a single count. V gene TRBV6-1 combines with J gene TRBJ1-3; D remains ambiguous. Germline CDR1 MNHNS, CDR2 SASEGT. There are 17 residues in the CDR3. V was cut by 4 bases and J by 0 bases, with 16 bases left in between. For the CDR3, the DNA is TGTGCCAGCAGTGCCGCCCGGCAGACAAGCTCTGGAAACACCATATATTTT. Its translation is CASSAARQTSSGNTIYF.

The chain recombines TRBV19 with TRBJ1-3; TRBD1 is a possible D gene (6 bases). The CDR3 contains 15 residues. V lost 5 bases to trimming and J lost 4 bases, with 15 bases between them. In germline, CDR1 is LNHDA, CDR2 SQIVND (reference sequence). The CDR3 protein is CASSPRQGSGNTIYF. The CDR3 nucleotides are TGTGCCAGTAGTCCCCGCCAGGGGTCAGGAAACACCATATATTTT.

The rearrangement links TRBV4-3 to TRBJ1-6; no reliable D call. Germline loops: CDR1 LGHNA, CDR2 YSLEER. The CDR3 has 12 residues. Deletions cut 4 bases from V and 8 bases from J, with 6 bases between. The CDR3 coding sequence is TGCGCCAGCAGCCGCGGCGATTCACCCCTCCACTTT. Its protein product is CASSRGDSPLHF.

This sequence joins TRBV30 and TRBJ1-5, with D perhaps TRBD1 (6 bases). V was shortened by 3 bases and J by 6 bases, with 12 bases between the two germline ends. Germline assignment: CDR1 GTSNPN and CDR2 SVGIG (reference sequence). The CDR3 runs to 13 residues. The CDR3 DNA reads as TGTGCCTGGAGCGCAGGACAGTTTCAGCCCCAGCATTTT. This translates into CAWSAGQFQPQHF.

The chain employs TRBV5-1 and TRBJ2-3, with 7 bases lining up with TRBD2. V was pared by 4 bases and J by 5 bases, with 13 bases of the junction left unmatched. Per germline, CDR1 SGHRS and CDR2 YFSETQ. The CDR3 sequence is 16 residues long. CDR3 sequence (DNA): TGCGCCAGCAGCCCCCAAGGTGGGAGGGCCGGAGATACGCAGTATTTT. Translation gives CASSPQGGRAGDTQYF.

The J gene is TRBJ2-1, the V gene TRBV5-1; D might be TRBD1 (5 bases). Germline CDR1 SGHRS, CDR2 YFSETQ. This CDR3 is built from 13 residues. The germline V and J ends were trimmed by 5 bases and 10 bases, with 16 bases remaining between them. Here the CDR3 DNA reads TGCGCCAGCAGACCAAACGTAGCAGGGGAGCAGTTCTTC. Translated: CASRPNVAGEQFF.

In nucleotides, the CDR3 is TGTGCCAGCAGCTTAGCGCGGGATTTCACTGAAGCTTTCTTT. Its translation: CASSLARDFTEAFF. The chain has TRBV7-2 and TRBJ1-1, with unresolved D. Germline CDR1 SGHTA, CDR2 FQGNSA. The CDR3 extends over 14 amino acids. Between the trimmed V and J ends, which lost 0 bases and 4 bases, there was a span of 9 bases.

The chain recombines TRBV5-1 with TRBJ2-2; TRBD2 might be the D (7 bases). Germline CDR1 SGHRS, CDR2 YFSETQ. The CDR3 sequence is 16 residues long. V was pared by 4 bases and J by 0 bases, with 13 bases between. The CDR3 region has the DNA TGCGCCAGCAGCCAGTGGGGGGGCGCGAACACCGGGGAGCTGTTTTTT. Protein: CASSQWGGANTGELFF. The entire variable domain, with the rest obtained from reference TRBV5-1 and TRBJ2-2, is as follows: KAGVTQTPRYLIKTRGQQVTLSCSPISGHRSVSWYQQTPGQGLQFLFEYFSETQRNKGNFPGRFSGRQFSNSRSEMNVSTLELGDSALYLCASSQWGGANTGELFFGEGSRLTVL.

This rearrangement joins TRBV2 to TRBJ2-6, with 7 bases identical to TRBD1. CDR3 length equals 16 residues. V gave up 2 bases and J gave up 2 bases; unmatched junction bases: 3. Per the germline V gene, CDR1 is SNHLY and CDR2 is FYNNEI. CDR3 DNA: TGTGCCAGCAGTGAAAAACAGGGGACTGGGGCCAACGTCCTGACTTTC. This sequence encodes CASSEKQGTGANVLTF.

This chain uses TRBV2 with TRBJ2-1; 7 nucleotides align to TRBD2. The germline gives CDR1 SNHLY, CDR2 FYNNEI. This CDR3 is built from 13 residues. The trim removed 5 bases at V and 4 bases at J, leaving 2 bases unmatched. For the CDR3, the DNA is TGTGCCAGCAGTAGCGGGATTTACAATGAGCAGTTCTTC. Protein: CASSSGIYNEQFF.

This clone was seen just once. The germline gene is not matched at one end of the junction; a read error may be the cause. The DNA for the CDR3 is TGTGCCAGCAGCATAGCCCGGACAGGGAATTCACCCCTCCACTTT. Translating it yields CASSIARTGNSPLHF. The rearrangement uses TRBV7-2 and TRBJ1-6, with TRBD1 matching 8 bases. Per the germline V gene, CDR1 is SGHTA and CDR2 is FQGNSA. This CDR3 comprises 15 residues.

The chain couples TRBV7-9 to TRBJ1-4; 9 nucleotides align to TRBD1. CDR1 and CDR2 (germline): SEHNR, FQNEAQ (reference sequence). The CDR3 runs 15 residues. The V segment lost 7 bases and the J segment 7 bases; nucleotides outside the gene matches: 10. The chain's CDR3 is CASTRFGTGSEKLFF. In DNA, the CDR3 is TGTGCCAGCACACGCTTCGGGACAGGGAGTGAAAAACTGTTTTTT.

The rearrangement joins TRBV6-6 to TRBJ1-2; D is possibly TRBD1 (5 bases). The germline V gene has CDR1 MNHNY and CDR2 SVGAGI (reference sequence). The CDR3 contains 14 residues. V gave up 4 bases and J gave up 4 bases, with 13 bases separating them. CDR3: CASSSSRGSYGYTF. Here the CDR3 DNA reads TGTGCCAGCAGTTCCTCTAGGGGCTCCTATGGCTACACCTTC.

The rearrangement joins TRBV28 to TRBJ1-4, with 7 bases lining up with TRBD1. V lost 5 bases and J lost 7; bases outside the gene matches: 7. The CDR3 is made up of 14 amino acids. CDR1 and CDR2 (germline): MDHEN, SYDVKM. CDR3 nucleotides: TGTGCCAGCAGTGACAGGGTCACACGTGAAAAACTGTTTTTT. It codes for CASSDRVTREKLFF.